These 13 T cell receptor beta chains were all obtained from the same sample, sequenced in a study of T-cell memory formation after mild COVID-19. TCRdb analysed the 5' RACE reads with MiXCR anew, one entry per CDR3 protein. The data contain fewer than 700,000 distinct CDR3 sequences, roughly 21% of them singletons. Sequencing used PBMCs or a T cell subset sorted from them (not recorded which). Source of these receptors: an adult woman who had mild COVID-19 (a few samples of this study predate the infection). Cell type and time point are not known.

This chain joins TRBV7-9 and TRBJ2-1; D gene unclear. The V gene's germline CDR1 is SEHNR and CDR2 FQNEAQ (reference sequence). The CDR3 covers 15 residues. Trimming pared 5 bases from V and 5 bases from J, leaving 16 bases between. The CDR3 loop is CASSHRGSTHNEQFF. The CDR3 DNA sequence: TGTGCCAGCAGCCACCGTGGATCCACACACAATGAGCAGTTCTTC.

CDR3 amino acids: CASSPMDRGAEAFF. The CDR3 DNA reads as TGTGCCAGCAGCCCTATGGACAGGGGCGCTGAAGCTTTCTTT. This chain joins TRBV7-9 and TRBJ1-1; TRBD1 matches at 9 bases. Per germline, CDR1 SEHNR and CDR2 FQNEAQ (reference sequence). The CDR3 is 14 residues long. With V trimmed by 5 bases and J by 6 bases, 7 bases remained unmatched.

The chain recombines TRBV7-9 with TRBJ2-3; 8 nucleotides agree with TRBD1. The CDR3 extends over 16 amino acids. The V gene's germline CDR1 is SEHNR and CDR2 FQNEAQ (reference sequence). V lost 3 bases to trimming and J lost 2 bases; unmatched junction nucleotides: 7. CDR3 coding DNA: TGTGCCAGCAGCTTTCCCCAGGGGGCAGCCACAGATACGCAGTATTTT. Its translation: CASSFPQGAATDTQYF.

This clonotype has ten or more counts. The genes are TRBV25-1 and TRBJ2-7; TRBD2 might be the D (6 bases). The CDR3 is 18 residues long. Trimming cost V 2 bases and J 3 bases, with 23 bases left between them. Germline-derived CDR1 and CDR2 are MGHDK and SYGVNS. The DNA for the CDR3 is TGTGCCAGCAGTGAACCCTCAACGGGTAGCGGTTACATCTACGAGCAGTACTTC. Residues: CASSEPSTGSGYIYEQYF.

The sample holds a few counts of this clonotype. This chain links TRBV18 with TRBJ2-1; 9 bases match TRBD1. CDR1 is KGHSH, CDR2 LQKENI, per germline. V shed 9 bases, J shed 5 bases, and the junction held 5 bases outside the gene matches. CDR3 length equals 13 residues. DNA for the CDR3: TGTGCCAGTCGGACAGGGGAAAACAATGAGCAGTTCTTC. Its protein is CASRTGENNEQFF.

J is TRBJ1-1 and V is TRBV5-1; D ambiguous. The CDR3 contains 11 residues. Germline V lookup: CDR1 SGHRS, CDR2 YFSETQ. V was pared by 1 base and J by 8 bases, with 6 bases between. CDR3 sequence: CASSLHAEAFF. The CDR3 DNA follows: TGCGCCAGCAGCTTGCACGCAGAAGCTTTCTTT.

This clonotype has only a few counts. This chain uses TRBV20-1 with TRBJ2-3, with 7 bases identical to TRBD2. V gave up 0 bases and J gave up 10 bases; unmatched junction bases: 4. Germline CDR1 reads DFQATT; CDR2 reads SNEGSKA (reference sequence). The CDR3 contains 12 residues. This CDR3 reads CSARESGVAQYF. In nucleotides, the CDR3 is TGCAGTGCTAGAGAGAGCGGGGTTGCGCAGTATTTT.

The sample holds a few counts of this clonotype. This sequence joins TRBV14 and TRBJ2-1; no firm D call. Germline V gives CDR1 SGHDN, CDR2 FVKESK. V lost 3 bases and J 7 bases, leaving 13 bases between the germline ends. The CDR3 is made up of 14 amino acids. The CDR3 sequence: CASSHRLVVNEQFF. In nucleotides, the CDR3 is TGTGCCAGCAGCCACCGCCTAGTGGTGAATGAGCAGTTCTTC.

This clonotype has more than one count but fewer than ten. The V call is TRBV6-6, the J call TRBJ1-5; D is unclear. Trimming took off 6 bases at V and 0 bases at J, with 15 bases between the two ends. The CDR3 contains 16 residues. Germline CDR1 MNHNY, CDR2 SVGAGI (reference sequence). The DNA for the CDR3 is TGTGCCAGCAGAAAACTGACCGACGATAGCAATCAGCCCCAGCATTTT. This codes for CASRKLTDDSNQPQHF.

The chain employs TRBV6-5 and TRBJ2-1, with 10 positions matching TRBD2. The CDR3 runs 17 residues. Trimming removed 5 bases from V and 1 base from J; junction bases left unmatched: 8. Germline CDR1 MNHEY, CDR2 SVGAGI. The DNA of the CDR3 is TGTGCCAGCAGTCTAACACTAGCGGGAACTTCCTACAATGAGCAGTTCTTC. It translates to CASSLTLAGTSYNEQFF.

In its sample, this clonotype was seen a few times. This chain uses TRBV5-1 with TRBJ1-5, with 7 bases lining up with TRBD1. The J segment lost 0 bases and the V segment lost 3 bases, leaving 3 bases of the junction unmatched. In germline, CDR1 is SGHRS, CDR2 YFSETQ. The CDR3 is 15 amino acids. The CDR3 region is CASSSTGDSNQPQHF. The CDR3 region has the DNA TGCGCCAGCAGCTCTACAGGGGATAGCAATCAGCCCCAGCATTTT.

V is TRBV12-3 or TRBV12-4 and J is TRBJ1-1; D gene unclear. The CDR3 is made up of 15 amino acids. Between the trimmed V and J ends, which lost 6 bases and 5 bases, there was a span of 19 bases. CDR3 bases: TGTGCCAGCAGCTGGCCCCCGGGCAAGGAAACTGAAGCTTTCTTT. This codes for CASSWPPGKETEAFF.

The chain uses TRBV5-1 and TRBJ1-1, with D uncertain. From germline, CDR1 is SGHRS and CDR2 YFSETQ. The CDR3 contains 13 residues. V gave up 7 bases and J gave up 2 bases, with 12 bases separating them. The DNA for the CDR3 is TGCGCCAGCCGGGTCTCGGCCAACACTGAAGCTTTCTTT. This gives the protein CASRVSANTEAFF.